The clone carrying this TCR beta chain was detected ten times or more. Its antigen is as yet unknown. This sample stems from a study of early T cells in non-severe SARS-CoV-2 infection. The overall study: Unsorted whole-blood RNA was sequenced in bulk, leaving chains unpaired. Study observations and caveats: VDJdb matches were skewed toward anti-spike CD8 T cell responses.

Individually, cDNA molecules had unique molecular identifiers attached to them. TCRdb itself ran the 5' RACE reads through MiXCR, one entry per CDR3 protein. This sample has roughly 68,000 distinct CDR3 sequences; less than 5% occur once, and the top ten carry 4.9%. CDR1 is SGHDT and CDR2 is YYEEEE in the germline V gene. The V and J ends lost 4 bases and 5 bases respectively, with 14 bases between them. This CDR3 has 14 amino acids. The specimen was whole blood. The J gene is TRBJ2-3, the V gene TRBV5-6; no reliable D call. The source of this sequence is an adult who was a healthcare worker with PCR-confirmed SARS-CoV-2 infection or an uninfected control (not recorded which). CDR3 nucleotide sequence: TGTGCCAGCAGCCTGGCGGCGAAAGGAGATACGCAGTATTTT. Its translation: CASSLAAKGDTQYF.